Shown below are 2 T cell receptor beta chains from a single sample sequenced in a study of T cell responses to AZD1222 COVID-19 vaccine. The repertoire was sequenced with immunoSEQ multiplex PCR; TCRdb's copy has only in-frame clones and lacks some. This sample yields about 110,000 clones, of which 75% to 90% are seen a single time; around 5% belongs to the top ten. Sequenced material: peripheral blood, taken on day 0 of AZD1222 vaccination. Receptor source: an adult in good health.

The CDR3 bases are TGTGCCAGCAGCTTTTATAGCGGGAGGGGTTACGAGCAGTACTTC. This sequence encodes CASSFYSGRGYEQYF. The chain is built from TRBV11-1 and TRBJ2-7, with TRBD2 matching 11 bases. CDR1 is SGHAT and CDR2 is FQDESV in the germline V gene (reference sequence). The CDR3 length is 15 residues. J lost 4 bases, V lost 3 bases, and 5 bases had no gene match.

The chain joins TRBV7-9 to TRBJ2-7, with 10 bases lining up with TRBD2. The CDR3 consists of 15 residues. V lost 7 bases to trimming and J lost 6 bases; unmatched junction nucleotides: 12. Per the germline V gene, CDR1 is SEHNR and CDR2 is FQNEAQ (reference sequence). Written as DNA, the CDR3 is TGTGCCAGCAAGGCTAGCGGGAGAGTTTGGGGCGAGCAGTACTTC. Amino acids: CASKASGRVWGEQYF.